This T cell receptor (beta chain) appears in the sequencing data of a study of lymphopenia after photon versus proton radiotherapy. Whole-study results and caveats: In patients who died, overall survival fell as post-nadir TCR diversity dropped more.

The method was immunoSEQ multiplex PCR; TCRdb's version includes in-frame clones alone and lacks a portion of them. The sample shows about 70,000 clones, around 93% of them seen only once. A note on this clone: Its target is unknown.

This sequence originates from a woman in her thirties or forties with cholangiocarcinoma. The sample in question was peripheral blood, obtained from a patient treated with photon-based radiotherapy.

The CDR3 bases are TGTGCCAGCAGCGTAGATGGCTGGGGGTATTCACCCCTCCACTTT. Translating it yields CASSVDGWGYSPLHF. The chain joins TRBV9 to TRBJ1-6, with D tentatively TRBD1 (5 bases). CDR1 and CDR2 (germline): SGDLS, YYNGEE. V shed 0 bases and J shed 8 bases, with 12 bases lying between them. CDR3 length: 15 amino acids.